The clone carrying this T cell receptor beta chain was recorded a few times. Its specificity is not known. The sample belongs to a study of cytomegalovirus exposure and HLA in healthy donors. The PCR had 60 Vbeta and 13 Jbeta primers. The data were produced by immunoSEQ multiplex PCR, yet TCRdb's version contains in-frame clones alone and is incomplete. The sample lists more than 85,000 clones, nearly 15% seen once, with 0.8% to 0.95% in the top ten. Study-level findings and limits: A missense DCLRE1C variant was associated with V- and J-gene trimming of TCR beta chains in a later analysis, and an independent cohort replicated the association. Per a later analysis, HLA-associated TCR beta chains showed more clonal expansion than other, equally common TCR beta chains.

The germline V gene has CDR1 SNHLY and CDR2 FYNNEI. The CDR3 has 14 residues. V was cut by 2 bases and J by 8 bases, with 15 bases left in between. The sequence was collected from a female donor in good health and CMV-seronegative. This sequence joins TRBV2 and TRBJ1-2; perhaps TRBD1 as D (5 bases). Material for sequencing was PBMCs. The CDR3 bases are TGTGCCAGCAGTGAAAGGGCCAGGGTAAGGGGCTACACCTTC. It is translated as CASSERARVRGYTF.